A single sample gave rise to the 23 T cell receptor beta chains below, sequenced in a study of T-cell reconstitution after alpha-beta-depleted transplantation in children. Unique molecular identifiers featured in how the TCRbeta library was prepared. TCRdb re-called the PCR reads with MiXCR, one entry per CDR3 protein. The data show roughly 500,000 distinct CDR3 sequences, with 30% to 35% seen just once and approximately 2.3% held by the top ten. The input for sequencing was PBMCs from the stem cell graft donor, taken from the stem cell graft. All receptors come from a human donor who donated a stem cell graft to a child with aplastic anemia.

In this sample, this clonotype turned up a few times. Mismatch with germline at one junction end may stem from a read error. The V call is TRBV25-1, the J call TRBJ2-7; TRBD2 might be the D (5 bases). Germline CDR1 is MGHDK and CDR2 is SYGVNS. This CDR3 is 12 amino acids long. The CDR3 DNA reads as TGTGCCAGCGCCTCACAAACTGGGCTCGGGGACTTC. This translates into CASASQTGLGDF.

This clonotype occurred a few times. CDR3 in DNA: TGTGCCACCAGTGATCCTGGGACAGGGATGGGTAACCGTGGCTACACCTTC. Translating it yields CATSDPGTGMGNRGYTF. This chain connects TRBV24-1 to TRBJ1-2; 9 nucleotides align to TRBD1. V lost 3 bases, J lost 7 bases, and 14 bases stayed unmatched. Germline-derived CDR1 and CDR2 are KGHDR and SFDVKD. The CDR3 is 17 amino acids.

The rearrangement links TRBV29-1 to TRBJ2-1, with a possible D match to TRBD1 (5 bases). Trimming took 6 bases from V and 5 from J, leaving 14 bases between them. The length of the CDR3 is 13 residues. CDR1 and CDR2 (germline): SQVTM, ANQGSEA. CDR3 sequence reads: CSVGHAPNNEQFF. The CDR3 DNA reads as TGCAGCGTCGGACATGCCCCAAACAATGAGCAGTTCTTC.

The chain joins TRBV18 to TRBJ2-5, with 7 bases identical to TRBD1. The CDR3 runs to 14 residues. With V trimmed by 6 bases and J by 3 bases, 7 bases remained unmatched. CDR1 and CDR2 from the germline V gene are KGHSH and LQKENI. The CDR3: CASSANRGKETQYF. Written as DNA, the CDR3 is TGTGCCAGCTCGGCAAACAGGGGTAAAGAGACCCAGTACTTC.

This clonotype came up a few times. The chain is built from TRBV6-1 and TRBJ2-7; TRBD1 matches at 9 bases. V shed 3 bases and J 6 bases; nucleotides not matched to a gene: 12. The CDR3 contains 16 residues. Germline V gene data show CDR1 as MNHNS and CDR2 as SASEGT. The CDR3 region has the DNA TGTGCCAGCAGTGATACACCGGGACAGGGACCCCTCGAGCAGTACGTC. The encoded protein is CASSDTPGQGPLEQYV.

The rearrangement links TRBV15 to TRBJ2-1, with TRBD2 as a possible D gene (6 bases). This CDR3 contains 19 residues. Germline V CDR1 and CDR2: LNHNV, YYDKDF (reference sequence). Between the trimmed V and J ends, which lost 2 bases and 2 bases, there was a span of 22 bases. CDR3 DNA sequence: TGTGCCACCAGCAGAAGGCCGTCGGAGGGGCGATCTACCTACAATGAGCAGTTCTTC. As protein: CATSRRPSEGRSTYNEQFF.

This clonotype was found a few times. V and J are TRBV6-2 or TRBV6-3 and TRBJ2-7; TRBD2 aligns across 14 bases. The CDR3 is 15 amino acids. Germline CDR1 reads MNHEY; CDR2 reads SVGEGT. V shed 4 bases and J 2 bases; nucleotides not matched to a gene: 1. CDR3 residues: CASSWGLAGAYEQYF. The CDR3 nucleotides read TGTGCCAGCAGTTGGGGACTAGCGGGAGCCTACGAGCAGTACTTC.

This clonotype turned up a few times. The J gene is TRBJ2-7, the V gene TRBV5-4; possible D gene TRBD2, 6 bases. This CDR3 region has 14 residues. Trimming took off 3 bases at V and 2 bases at J, with 12 bases between the two ends. CDR1 and CDR2 from the germline V gene are SGHNT and YYREEE (reference sequence). CDR3 sequence (DNA): TGTGCCAGCAGCTGGGGAGGCCTAGCCTACGAGCAGTACTTC. This gives the protein CASSWGGLAYEQYF.

The V and J genes are TRBV6-5 and TRBJ2-3, with D unclear. CDR1 is MNHEY and CDR2 is SVGAGI in the germline V gene. V was cut by 2 bases and J by 7 bases, with 7 bases left in between. This CDR3 region has 12 residues. The CDR3 sequence: CASSYGQYTQYF. The CDR3 DNA follows: TGTGCCAGCAGTTACGGGCAGTATACGCAGTATTTT.

This sequence joins TRBV7-6 and TRBJ2-1, with TRBD2 as a possible D gene (5 bases). Per germline, CDR1 SGHVS and CDR2 FNYEAQ. V gave up 3 bases and J gave up 4 bases, with 16 bases separating them. This CDR3 region has 16 residues. The CDR3 reads CASSLVLVSTYNEQFF. In DNA form, the CDR3 reads TGTGCCAGCAGCTTGGTACTAGTCTCCACTTACAATGAGCAGTTCTTC.

This clonotype was found a few times. DNA for the CDR3: TGCGCCAGCAGCCTCGGGTACAACTACGAGCAGTACTTC. It specifies CASSLGYNYEQYF. V is TRBV5-1 and J is TRBJ2-7; D gene ambiguous. Trimming took off 4 bases at V and 3 bases at J, with 11 bases between the two ends. Germline-derived CDR1 and CDR2 are SGHRS and YFSETQ. The CDR3 is made up of 13 amino acids.

The chain couples TRBV27 to TRBJ2-2; tentatively, D is TRBD1 or TRBD2 (5 bases each). The CDR3 has 14 amino acids. The germline V gene encodes CDR1 MNHEY and CDR2 SMNVEV (reference sequence). Trimming left V 7 bases short and J 0 bases short, with 9 bases between. Here the CDR3 reads CASKGPSNTGELFF. The CDR3 coding sequence is TGTGCCAGCAAGGGACCCTCGAACACCGGGGAGCTGTTTTTT.

The J gene is TRBJ2-7, the V gene TRBV5-6, with 8 bases lining up with TRBD1. Germline CDR1 and CDR2: SGHDT and YYEEEE. J gave up 7 bases and V 5 bases, and 8 bases lay outside the gene matches. This CDR3 is built from 13 residues. CDR3: CASSGQGAWEQYV. CDR3 coding DNA: TGTGCCAGCAGTGGGCAGGGGGCCTGGGAGCAGTACGTC.

The count of this clonotype is one. No conserved phenylalanine or tryptophan is present at the end of the CDR3, so a read error is the likely explanation. The V and J genes are TRBV6-5 and TRBJ2-3, with D possibly matching TRBD2 (5 bases). This CDR3 spans 16 amino acids. Germline assignment: CDR1 MNHEY and CDR2 SVGAGI. V was clipped by 2 bases and J by 1 base, with 13 bases between them. The CDR3 loop is CASSYRRGSGTDTQYV. In nucleotides, the CDR3 is TGTGCCAGCAGTTACCGCCGAGGGTCCGGCACAGATACGCAGTATGTT.

This chain joins TRBV7-6 and TRBJ1-5; 7 bases match TRBD1. The CDR3 covers 15 residues. V shed 2 bases, J shed 5 bases, and the junction held 6 bases outside the gene matches. The germline V gene encodes CDR1 SGHVS and CDR2 FNYEAQ. CDR3 amino acids: CASSLRQGVDQPQHF. As DNA, the CDR3 is TGTGCCAGCAGCTTAAGACAGGGCGTCGATCAGCCCCAGCATTTT.

The chain couples TRBV25-1 to TRBJ2-7; 10 bases are a match to TRBD1. With 10 bases clipped from V and 6 bases from J, the junction kept 12 bases outside the gene matches. Germline CDR1 reads MGHDK; CDR2 reads SYGVNS. The length of the CDR3 is 14 residues. CDR3 loop: CATLPGQGFPEQYV. In nucleotides, the CDR3 is TGTGCCACCCTACCGGGACAGGGGTTTCCCGAGCAGTACGTC.

The chain carries TRBV20-1 and TRBJ1-1; TRBD1 aligns across 9 bases. The V gene's germline CDR1 is DFQATT and CDR2 SNEGSKA (reference sequence). CDR3 length equals 14 residues. The junction had 6 bases not matched to a gene; V was cut back by 7 bases and J by 0 bases. CDR3 sequence: CSVTGTGMNTEAFF. The CDR3 DNA reads as TGCAGTGTGACCGGGACAGGGATGAACACTGAAGCTTTCTTT.

This chain connects TRBV4-3 to TRBJ1-2, with a tentative D call TRBD1 (6 bases). This CDR3 is 13 amino acids long. Germline V gene lookup returns CDR1 LGHNA and CDR2 YSLEER. The V and J ends lost 4 bases and 8 bases respectively, with 14 bases between them. The CDR3 reads CASSPDTGWGYTF. In DNA, the CDR3 is TGCGCCAGCAGCCCAGATACAGGGTGGGGCTACACCTTC.

The V and J genes are TRBV18 and TRBJ2-6, with D perhaps TRBD1 (6 bases). This CDR3 region has 17 residues. The V end lost 0 bases, the J end lost 0 bases, and 9 bases lay between the germline ends. Germline V gene data show CDR1 as KGHSH and CDR2 as LQKENI. CDR3 nucleotide sequence: TGTGCCAGCTCACCACCGGGGGCGCGCTCTGGGGCCAACGTCCTGACTTTC. Translated, it gives CASSPPGARSGANVLTF.

The chain joins TRBV20-1 to TRBJ1-4, with unresolved D. The length of the CDR3 is 15 residues. Germline-derived CDR1 and CDR2 are DFQATT and SNEGSKA (reference sequence). V lost 1 base and J lost 1, with 10 bases in between. The CDR3 here is CSARVPRGTNEKLFF. The CDR3, as DNA: TGCAGTGCTAGAGTCCCCCGGGGAACTAATGAAAAACTGTTTTTT.

The chain combines TRBV7-2 with TRBJ1-2; D uncertain. V lost 6 bases to trimming and J lost 5 bases, with 13 bases between them. Germline V gives CDR1 SGHTA, CDR2 FQGNSA. This CDR3 region has 13 residues. In nucleotides, the CDR3 is TGTGCCAGCAGATTCTCCGGGTGGTATGGCTACACCTTC. This sequence encodes CASRFSGWYGYTF.

The chain couples TRBV12-3 or TRBV12-4 to TRBJ2-2; D unclear. CDR3 length equals 15 residues. Trimming removed 5 bases from V and 2 bases from J, with 12 bases in between. The CDR3: CASSRRAGNTGELFF. CDR3 bases: TGTGCCAGCAGTCGCCGAGCAGGAAACACCGGGGAGCTGTTTTTT.

V gene TRBV5-6 combines with J gene TRBJ2-7, with D tentatively TRBD1 (6 bases). Germline CDR1 reads SGHDT; CDR2 reads YYEEEE. The V end was cut by 0 bases, the J end by 3 bases, with 7 bases between. The CDR3 spans 13 residues. The CDR3, as DNA: TGTGCCAGCAGCTTGGGACAGGTCTACGAGCAGTACGTC. The encoded protein is CASSLGQVYEQYV.